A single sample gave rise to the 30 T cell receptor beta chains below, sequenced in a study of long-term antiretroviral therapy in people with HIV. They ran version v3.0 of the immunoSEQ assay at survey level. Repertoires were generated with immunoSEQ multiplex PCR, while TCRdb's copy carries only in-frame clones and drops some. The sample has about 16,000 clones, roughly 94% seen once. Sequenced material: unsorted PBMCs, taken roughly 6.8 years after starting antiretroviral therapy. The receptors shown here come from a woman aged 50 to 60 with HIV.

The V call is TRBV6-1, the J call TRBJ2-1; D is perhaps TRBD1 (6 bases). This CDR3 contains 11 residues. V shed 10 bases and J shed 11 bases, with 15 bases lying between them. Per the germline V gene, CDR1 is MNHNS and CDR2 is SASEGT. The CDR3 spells CATNRQDKQFF. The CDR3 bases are TGTGCCACCAATCGACAGGATAAGCAGTTCTTC.

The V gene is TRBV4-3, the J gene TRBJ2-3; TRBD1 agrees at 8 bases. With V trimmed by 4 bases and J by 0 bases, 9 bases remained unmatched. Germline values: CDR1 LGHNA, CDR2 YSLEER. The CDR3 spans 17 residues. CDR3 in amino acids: CASSPTTGADSTDTQYF. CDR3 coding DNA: TGCGCCAGCAGCCCAACGACAGGGGCCGATAGCACAGATACGCAGTATTTT.

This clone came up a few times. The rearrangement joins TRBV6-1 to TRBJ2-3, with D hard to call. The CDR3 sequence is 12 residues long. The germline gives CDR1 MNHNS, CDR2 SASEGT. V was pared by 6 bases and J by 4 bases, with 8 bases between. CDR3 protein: CASSARSDTQYF. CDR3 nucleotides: TGTGCCAGCAGCGCCAGGTCAGATACGCAGTATTTT.

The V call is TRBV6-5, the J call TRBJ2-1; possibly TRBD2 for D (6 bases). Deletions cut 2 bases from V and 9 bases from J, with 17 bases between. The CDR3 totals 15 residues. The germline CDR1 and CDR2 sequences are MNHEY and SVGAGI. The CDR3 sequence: CASSYTTDGGAEQFF. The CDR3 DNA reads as TGTGCCAGCAGTTACACCACTGATGGCGGGGCTGAGCAGTTCTTC.

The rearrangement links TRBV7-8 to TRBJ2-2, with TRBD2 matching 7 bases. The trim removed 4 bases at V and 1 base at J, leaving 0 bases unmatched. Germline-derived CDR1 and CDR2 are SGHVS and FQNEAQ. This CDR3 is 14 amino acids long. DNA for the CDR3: TGTGCCAGCAGCTCTAGCGGGAACACCGGGGAGCTGTTTTTT. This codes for CASSSSGNTGELFF.

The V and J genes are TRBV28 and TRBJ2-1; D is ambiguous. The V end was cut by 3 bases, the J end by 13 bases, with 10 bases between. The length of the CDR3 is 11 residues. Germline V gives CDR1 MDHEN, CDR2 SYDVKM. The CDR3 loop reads CASSFLQDQFF. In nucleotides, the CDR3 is TGTGCCAGCAGTTTTCTGCAGGATCAGTTCTTC.

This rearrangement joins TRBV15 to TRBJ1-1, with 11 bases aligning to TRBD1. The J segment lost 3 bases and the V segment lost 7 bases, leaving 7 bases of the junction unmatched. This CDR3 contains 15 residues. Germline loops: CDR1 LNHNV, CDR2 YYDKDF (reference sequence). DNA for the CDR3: TGTGCCACCAACCGGGACAGGGGGTCTGACACTGAAGCTTTCTTT. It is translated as CATNRDRGSDTEAFF.

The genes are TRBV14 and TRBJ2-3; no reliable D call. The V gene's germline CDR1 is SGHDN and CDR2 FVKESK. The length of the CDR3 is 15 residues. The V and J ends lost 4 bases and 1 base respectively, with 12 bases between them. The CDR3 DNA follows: TGTGCCAGCAGCCTCTCGCGACGCGGCACAGATACGCAGTATTTT. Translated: CASSLSRRGTDTQYF. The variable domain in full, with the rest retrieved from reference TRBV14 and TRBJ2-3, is EAGVTQFPSHSVIEKGQTVTLRCDPISGHDNLYWYRRVMGKEIKFLLHFVKESKQDESGMPNNRFLAERTGGTYSTLKVQPAELEDSGVYFCASSLSRRGTDTQYFGPGTRLTVL.

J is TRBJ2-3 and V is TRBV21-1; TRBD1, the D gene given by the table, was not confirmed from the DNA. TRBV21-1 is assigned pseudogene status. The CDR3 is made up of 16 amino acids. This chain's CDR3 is CATPLRTGVETDTQYF. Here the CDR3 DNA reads TGTGCCACCCCTCTCCGAACAGGGGTTGAGACAGATACGCAGTATTTT.

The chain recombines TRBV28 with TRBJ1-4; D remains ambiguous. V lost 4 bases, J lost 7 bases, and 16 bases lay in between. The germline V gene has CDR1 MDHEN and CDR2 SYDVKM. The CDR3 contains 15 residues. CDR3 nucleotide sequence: TGTGCCAGCAGTTCCCTCGGGGTTTTAAGTGAAAAACTGTTTTTT. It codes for CASSSLGVLSEKLFF.

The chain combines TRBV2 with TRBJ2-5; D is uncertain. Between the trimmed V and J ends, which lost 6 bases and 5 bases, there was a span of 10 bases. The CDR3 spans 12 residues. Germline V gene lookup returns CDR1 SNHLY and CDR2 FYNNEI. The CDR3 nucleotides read TGTGCCAGCAGCCCTTCTTGGGAGACCCAGTACTTC. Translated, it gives CASSPSWETQYF.

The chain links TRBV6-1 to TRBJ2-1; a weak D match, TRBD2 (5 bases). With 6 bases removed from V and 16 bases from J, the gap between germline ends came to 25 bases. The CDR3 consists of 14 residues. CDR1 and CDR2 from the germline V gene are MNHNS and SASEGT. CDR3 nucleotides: TGTGCCAGCAGCCTGATTAAAACTAGTTTTGGTCCTTTCTTC. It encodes CASSLIKTSFGPFF.

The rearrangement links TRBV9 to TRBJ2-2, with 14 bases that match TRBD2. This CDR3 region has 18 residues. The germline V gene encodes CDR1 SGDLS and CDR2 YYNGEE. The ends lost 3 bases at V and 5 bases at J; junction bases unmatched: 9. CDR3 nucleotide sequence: TGTGCCAGCAGCGACCGGACTAGCGGGGGGTTACTTACCGGGGAGCTGTTTTTT. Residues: CASSDRTSGGLLTGELFF.

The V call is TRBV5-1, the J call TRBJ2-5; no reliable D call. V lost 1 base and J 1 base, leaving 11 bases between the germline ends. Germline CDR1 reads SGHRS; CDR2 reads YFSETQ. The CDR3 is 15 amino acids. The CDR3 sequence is CASSLYIGTQETQYF. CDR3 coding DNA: TGCGCCAGCAGCTTGTATATAGGTACCCAAGAGACCCAGTACTTC.

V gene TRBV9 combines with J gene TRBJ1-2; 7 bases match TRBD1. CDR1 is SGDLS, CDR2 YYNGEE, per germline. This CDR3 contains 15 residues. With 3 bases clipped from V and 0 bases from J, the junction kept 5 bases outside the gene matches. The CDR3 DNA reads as TGTGCCAGCAGCGCGGGACAGAATGCTAACTATGGCTACACCTTC. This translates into CASSAGQNANYGYTF.

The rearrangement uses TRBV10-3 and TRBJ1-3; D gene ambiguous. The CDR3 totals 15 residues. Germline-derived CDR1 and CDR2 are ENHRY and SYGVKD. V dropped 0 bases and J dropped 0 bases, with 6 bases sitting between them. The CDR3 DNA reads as TGTGCCATCAGTGAGTCAGACCTCTCTGGAAACACCATATATTTT. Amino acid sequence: CAISESDLSGNTIYF.

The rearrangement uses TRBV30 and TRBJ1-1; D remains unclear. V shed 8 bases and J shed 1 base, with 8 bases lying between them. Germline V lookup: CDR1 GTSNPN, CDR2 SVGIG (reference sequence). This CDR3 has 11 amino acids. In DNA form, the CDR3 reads TGTGCCGGCAACCAGAACACTGAAGCTTTCTTT. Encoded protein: CAGNQNTEAFF. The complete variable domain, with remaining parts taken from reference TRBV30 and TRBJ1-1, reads SQTIHQWPATLVQPVGSPLSLECTVEGTSNPNLYWYRQAAGRGLQLLFYSVGIGQISSEVPQNLSASRPQDRQFILSSKKLLLSDSGFYLCAGNQNTEAFFGQGTRLTVV.

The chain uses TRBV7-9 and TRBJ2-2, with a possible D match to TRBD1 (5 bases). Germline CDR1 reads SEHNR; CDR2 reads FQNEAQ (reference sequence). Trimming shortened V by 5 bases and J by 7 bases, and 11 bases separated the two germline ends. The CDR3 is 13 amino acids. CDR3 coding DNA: TGTGCCAGCAGCAATCCAGACAGCGGGGAGCTGTTTTTT. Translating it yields CASSNPDSGELFF.

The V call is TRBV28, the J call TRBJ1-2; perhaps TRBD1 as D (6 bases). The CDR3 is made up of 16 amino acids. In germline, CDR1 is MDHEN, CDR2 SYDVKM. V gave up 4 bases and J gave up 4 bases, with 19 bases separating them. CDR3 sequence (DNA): TGTGCCAGCAGTTCGGTTGACCTTGGACAGTCCTATGGCTACACCTTC. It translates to CASSSVDLGQSYGYTF.

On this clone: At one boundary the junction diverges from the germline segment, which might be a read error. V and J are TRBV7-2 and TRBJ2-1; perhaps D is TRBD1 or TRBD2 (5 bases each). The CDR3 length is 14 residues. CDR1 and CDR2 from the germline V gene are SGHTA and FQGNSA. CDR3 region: CASILSGTYNEQFF. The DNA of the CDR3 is TGTGCCAGCATCTTATCAGGGACGTACAATGAGCAGTTCTTC.

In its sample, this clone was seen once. Here the CDR3 reads CASSWGGNTEAFF. The CDR3 DNA reads TGTGCCAGCAGCTGGGGGGGGAACACTGAAGCTTTCTTT. V is TRBV5-8 and J is TRBJ1-1; a possible D gene is TRBD1 (5 bases). The CDR3 sequence is 13 residues long. CDR1 is SGHTS and CDR2 is YDEGEE in the germline V gene. The V and J ends lost 3 bases and 1 base respectively, with 7 bases between them.

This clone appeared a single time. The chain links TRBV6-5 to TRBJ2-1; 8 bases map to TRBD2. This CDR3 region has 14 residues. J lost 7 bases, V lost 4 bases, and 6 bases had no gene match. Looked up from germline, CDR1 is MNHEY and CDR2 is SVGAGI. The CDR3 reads CASSLLSGSNEQFF. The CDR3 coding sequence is TGTGCCAGCAGTTTACTAAGCGGGAGTAATGAGCAGTTCTTC.

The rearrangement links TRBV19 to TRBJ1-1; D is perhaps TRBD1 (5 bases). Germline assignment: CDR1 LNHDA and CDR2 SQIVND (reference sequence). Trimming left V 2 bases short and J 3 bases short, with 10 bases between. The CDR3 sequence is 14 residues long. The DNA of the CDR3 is TGTGCCAGTAGTATAAAGGGACCGTACACTGAAGCTTTCTTT. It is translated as CASSIKGPYTEAFF.

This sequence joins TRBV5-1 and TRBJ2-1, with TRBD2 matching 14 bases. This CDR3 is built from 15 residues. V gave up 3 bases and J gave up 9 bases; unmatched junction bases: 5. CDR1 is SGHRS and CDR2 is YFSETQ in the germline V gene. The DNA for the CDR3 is TGCGCCAGCAGCTCGGGACTAGCGGGAGCGGGTGAGCAGTTCTTC. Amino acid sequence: CASSSGLAGAGEQFF.

The CDR3 loop is CASTQGSGAFDNEQFF. For the CDR3, the DNA is TGCGCCAGCACCCAGGGGTCGGGAGCCTTCGACAATGAGCAGTTCTTC. This rearrangement joins TRBV4-3 to TRBJ2-1, with D perhaps being TRBD1 or TRBD2 (6 bases each). The CDR3 totals 16 residues. V was shortened by 7 bases and J by 5 bases, with 21 bases between the two germline ends. Germline CDR1 LGHNA, CDR2 YSLEER.

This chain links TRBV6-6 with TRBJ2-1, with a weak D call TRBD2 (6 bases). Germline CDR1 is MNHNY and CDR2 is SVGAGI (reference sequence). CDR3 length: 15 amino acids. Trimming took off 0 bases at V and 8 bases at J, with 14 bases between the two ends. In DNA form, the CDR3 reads TGTGCCAGCAGTTACTCGAATGGGGGAGGCGATGAGCAGTTCTTC. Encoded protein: CASSYSNGGGDEQFF.

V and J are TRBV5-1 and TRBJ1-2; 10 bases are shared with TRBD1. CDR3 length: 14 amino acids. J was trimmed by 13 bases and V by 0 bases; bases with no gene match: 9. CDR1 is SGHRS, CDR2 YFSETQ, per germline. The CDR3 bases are TGCGCCAGCAGCTTGGCTTGGACAGGGGGATGGGGCACCTTC. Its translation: CASSLAWTGGWGTF.

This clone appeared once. CDR3 region: CASSLWSDYRETQYF. The CDR3 DNA reads as TGTGCCAGCAGTTTATGGTCTGACTACCGAGAGACCCAGTACTTC. The V call is TRBV27, the J call TRBJ2-5; a weak D match, TRBD2 (5 bases). Per germline, CDR1 MNHEY and CDR2 SMNVEV (reference sequence). Between the trimmed V and J ends, which lost 1 base and 4 bases, there was a span of 13 bases. This CDR3 is built from 15 residues.

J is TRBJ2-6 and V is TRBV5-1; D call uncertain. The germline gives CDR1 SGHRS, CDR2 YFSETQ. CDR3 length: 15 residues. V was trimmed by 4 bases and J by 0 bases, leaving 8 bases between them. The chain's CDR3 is CASSPEASGANVLTF. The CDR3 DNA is TGCGCCAGCAGCCCCGAGGCCTCTGGGGCCAACGTCCTGACTTTC.

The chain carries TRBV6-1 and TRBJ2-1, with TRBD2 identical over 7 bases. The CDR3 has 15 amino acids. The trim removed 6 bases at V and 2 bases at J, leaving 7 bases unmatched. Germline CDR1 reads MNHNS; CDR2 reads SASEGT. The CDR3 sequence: CASSAGERAYNEQFF. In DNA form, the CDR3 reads TGTGCCAGCAGCGCGGGAGAAAGGGCCTACAATGAGCAGTTCTTC.